This T cell receptor (beta chain) is from a study of blood T cell repertoires in COVID-19 (dated by TCRdb to the early 2020s). Regarding the study in general: The collaborator samples originated in the United States, Italy and Spain and spanned the acute and convalescent phases of COVID-19. The material from the prospective study consisted of cDNA or gDNA derived from T cells, B-cell-depleted T cells, or PBMCs. The dataset comprised deeply sampled blood TCRbeta repertoires from subjects exposed to, actively infected with, or recovered from COVID-19. Samples were obtained from the ongoing ImmuneRACE study (first 160 participants) and from 1,254 subjects provided by 6 global collaborators. Sample metadata almost always included a de-identified subject ID, COVID-19 status, age in years and sex. Where available, HLA class I and class II types were taken from metadata supplied by the sample provider and were not determined by assay-based typing. The repertoires were made available in a free public database intended to serve as a resource for research on the immune response to SARS-CoV-2.

In the prospective study, participants were roughly 18 to 100 years old, resided in under 30 geographic areas of the United States, and were enrolled through a virtual design. In the prospective study, participants were assigned to cohorts based on the clinical history participants reported in a screening survey and a study questionnaire. Each participant in the prospective study had whole blood, serum and a nasopharyngeal or oropharyngeal swab collected by mobile phlebotomists. Additional blood draws and questionnaires over a roughly two-month period could optionally be provided by prospective study participants. Before DNA extraction, blood samples from the prospective study were shipped at room temperature or frozen. The immunoSEQ Assay, a bias-controlled multiplex PCR, was used to amplify TCRbeta CDR3 regions from genomic DNA. Per the authors' processing: The number of nucleated cells in each sample was estimated from the amplification of reference gene primers within the assay. To quantify the absolute abundance of each unique TCRbeta CDR3 rearrangement, sequence reads were collapsed and filtered. For each sample, productive Simpson clonality was calculated by taking the square root of Simpson's diversity index across productive rearrangements. Imported from immuneACCESS, the table was reduced by TCRdb to in-frame sequences with V and J called. These copies leave out some clones; in studies compared against another copy, an unresolved V gene accounts for under half, and the cause of the remainder is not known. From that table come the V and J calls and clone size; the DNA was used to work out D and trimming. The sample contains a few hundred thousand clones, about 91% of them found a single time. The leading ten clones occupy over 9% of the sample.

To note about this clone: The target of this receptor is not known. No base quality values were provided; no much bigger clone lies one nucleotide off.

V ends up 7 bases short and J 4 bases short, with an unmatched junction base count of 3. The CDR3 sequence holds 14 residues, the cysteine and phenylalanine included. Only the CDR3 region is kept as DNA, spanning 42 bases read in frame from base 1. Reading the germline V gene gives CDR1 SGDLS and CDR2 YYNGEE. The full study reports these points: The quantity of clinical and demographic metadata differed by source and by participant and was supplied without curation.

The sequenced material came from PBMCs or T cells enriched from blood (not recorded which). The clonotype comes from a man between 18 and 29 years old with acute COVID-19. This sequence uses TRBV9 and TRBJ2-3, with 13 middle bases fitting TRBD2. The CDR3 protein: CASGGTSGADTQYF. The DNA sequence is TGTGCCAGCGGAGGGACTAGCGGGGCAGATACGCAGTATTTT.